A selection of T cell receptor beta chains follows, all from one sample in a study of blood T cell repertoires in COVID-19. The repertoire was sequenced with immunoSEQ multiplex PCR; TCRdb's copy has only in-frame clones and lacks some. There are 85,000 to 95,000 clones in the sample; less than 90% occur only once, and 15% to 20% lies in the top ten. The specimen sequenced was peripheral blood. These TCRs come from a woman aged 80 or over with acute or convalescent COVID-19. Both conserved end residues are part of each CDR3. D genes are given only for firm matches. Clone size is not always given. Where it is, it says once, few, many or a class for expanded clones.

V	J	size	length	D	DNA	CDR3
TRBV11-2	TRBJ1-3	.	13	.	TGTGCCAGCGCCTTGGGGGGTGGAAACACCATATATTTT	CASALGGGNTIYF
TRBV2	TRBJ2-7	.	13	.	TGTGCCGCCAGCGGAGGGGGGGCCTACGAGCAGTACTTC	CAASGGGAYEQYF
TRBV7-3	TRBJ2-1	.	17	TRBD2	TGTGCCAGCAGCTTACGCGGACTAGCGGGGGGAGGCAATGAGCAGTTCTTC	CASSLRGLAGGGNEQFF
TRBV7-3	TRBJ1-2	.	13	.	TGTGCCAGCAGCTTAAACGCAGGGTATGGCTACACCTTC	CASSLNAGYGYTF
TRBV18	TRBJ1-4	.	13	.	TGTGCCAGCTCACTAGGGGATGGAGAAAAACTGTTTTTT	CASSLGDGEKLFF
TRBV5-1	TRBJ2-1	.	14	.	TGCGCCAGCAGCTTGGAGTCCAGTTACAATGAGCAGTTCTTC	CASSLESSYNEQFF
TRBV7-9	TRBJ2-3	.	12	.	TGTGCCAGCAGCCACGGAGGGGATACGCAGTATTTT	CASSHGGDTQYF
TRBV6-1	TRBJ1-2	.	15	.	TGTGCCAGCAGTGAACGGGAAAGCTTCCGCTATGGCTACACCTTC	CASSERESFRYGYTF
TRBV5-1	TRBJ1-1	.	14	.	TGCGCCAGCAGCTTATCTGACAGGAACACTGAAGCTTTCTTT	CASSLSDRNTEAFF
TRBV28	TRBJ2-1	.	14	.	TGTGCCAGCAGTTCTACAGGGAGAGGGAATGAGCAGTTCTTC	CASSSTGRGNEQFF
TRBV11-2	TRBJ2-3	.	12	.	TGTGCCAGCAGCTCCGGGGCAGATACGCAGTATTTT	CASSSGADTQYF
TRBV12-5	TRBJ1-5	.	14	TRBD1	TGTGCTAGTGGTTTGATAGGGGGCAGACAGCCCCAGCATTTT	CASGLIGGRQPQHF
TRBV28	TRBJ2-3	.	13	TRBD1	TGTGCCAGCAGCAGGGGGCTGACAGATACGCAGTATTTT	CASSRGLTDTQYF
TRBV2	TRBJ1-1	.	23	TRBD1	TGTGCCAGCAGTGCCCTTAGACCCCCCATACAGGGGCCGCCGCGCTTATCGAACACTGAAGCTTTCTTT	CASSALRPPIQGPPRLSNTEAFF
TRBV10-3	TRBJ1-4	once	16	TRBD1	TGTGCCATCAGCGATGGGACAGCCTCAACTAATGAAAAACTGTTTTTT	CAISDGTASTNEKLFF
TRBV6-5	TRBJ2-7	once	14	.	TGTGCCAGCAGCCATAGACAGGGAGGCTACGAGCAGTACTTC	CASSHRQGGYEQYF
TRBV5-1	TRBJ1-2	.	13	.	TGCGCCAGCAGCTTCACAAGTAACTATGGCTACACCTTC	CASSFTSNYGYTF
TRBV29-1	TRBJ1-2	.	11	.	TGCAGCGTTCAGGAGGGTTATGGCTACACCTTC	CSVQEGYGYTF
TRBV6-6	TRBJ2-2	.	15	.	TGTGCCAGCAGTTACGACGGGGGGAACACCGGGGAGCTGTTTTTT	CASSYDGGNTGELFF
TRBV18	TRBJ2-5	.	13	.	TGTGCCAGCTCACCTCCTAGTCCAGAGACCCAGTACTTC	CASSPPSPETQYF
TRBV27	TRBJ1-2	.	13	TRBD1	TGTGCCAGCAGTGGGGGACAGGTCTATGGCTACACCTTC	CASSGGQVYGYTF
TRBV11-2	TRBJ2-5	.	19	TRBD2	TGTGCCAGCAGCCAGATTCGGGCGGGAGCGGGGGGGTACCAAGAGACCCAGTACTTC	CASSQIRAGAGGYQETQYF
TRBV27	TRBJ2-1	.	17	TRBD2	TGTGCCAGCAGTCTACCCCTGACTAGCGGGGGGGCTGATGAGCAGTTCTTC	CASSLPLTSGGADEQFF
TRBV6-5	TRBJ2-7	.	16	.	TGTGCCAGCAGTTACTCGCGGGCTACAGGGTCCCACGAGCAGTACTTC	CASSYSRATGSHEQYF
TRBV24-1	TRBJ2-7	.	14	TRBD1	TGTGCCACCAGTGACGCCGGGACAGGGAGGGAGCAGTACTTC	CATSDAGTGREQYF
TRBV2	TRBJ2-7	.	12	TRBD2	TGTGCCAGCAACCCGGGGGGATACGAGCAGTACTTC	CASNPGGYEQYF
TRBV7-3	TRBJ2-7	.	16	TRBD2	TGTGCCAGCAGCCCACAACCGGGACTAGCGATCTACGAGCAGTACTTC	CASSPQPGLAIYEQYF
TRBV4-1	TRBJ1-2	.	15	.	TGCGCCAGCAGCCCTAGGGGGACCCCTAACTATGGCTACACCTTC	CASSPRGTPNYGYTF
TRBV4-1	TRBJ2-2	.	12	.	TGCGCCAGCAGGGACTCCACCGGGGAGCTGTTTTTT	CASRDSTGELFF
TRBV15	TRBJ1-3	.	14	.	TGTGCCACCAGACAAACAGGCTCTGGAAACACCATATATTTT	CATRQTGSGNTIYF
TRBV18	TRBJ1-1	.	14	TRBD1	TGTGCCAGCTCCGTAACAGGGGTGAGCACTGAAGCTTTCTTT	CASSVTGVSTEAFF
TRBV3-1/TRBV3-2	TRBJ2-7	.	15	TRBD2	TGTGCCAGCAGGCCTAGCGGGGGGCGGGCTTACGAGCAGTACTTC	CASRPSGGRAYEQYF
TRBV4-1	TRBJ1-4	.	16	TRBD1	TGCGCCAGCAGCCAAGATCGCGGGACAGGGGGTCAAAAACTGTTTTTT	CASSQDRGTGGQKLFF
TRBV5-4	TRBJ2-7	.	16	TRBD2	TGTGCCAGCAGCTCTGAGAGACTAGCGGGCTCCTACGAGCAGTACTTC	CASSSERLAGSYEQYF
TRBV5-1	TRBJ2-3	.	14	.	TGCGCCAGCAGCCAGGGATACAGCACAGATACGCAGTATTTT	CASSQGYSTDTQYF
TRBV5-1	TRBJ2-2	.	15	.	TGCGCCAGCAGGGCGTATGTGGGGGCCGGCGGGGAGCTGTTTTTT	CASRAYVGAGGELFF
TRBV5-1	TRBJ1-6	.	14	TRBD1	TGCGCCAGCAGCTCCGGGACAGGGGTATCACCCCTCCACTTT	CASSSGTGVSPLHF
TRBV23-1	TRBJ1-5	.	17	TRBD1	TGCGCCAGCAGTCATCCGGACAGGGCCTATAGCAATCAGCCCCAGCATTTT	CASSHPDRAYSNQPQHF
TRBV21-1	TRBJ1-4	.	15	.	TGTGCCAGCAGCAGACAGGAGAAGGCTAATGAAAAACTGTTTTTT	CASSRQEKANEKLFF
TRBV7-2	TRBJ2-5	.	14	.	TGTGCCAGCAGCTTGCGGGGGCCGCAAGAGACCCAGTACTTC	CASSLRGPQETQYF
TRBV4-1	TRBJ1-5	.	14	.	TGCGCCAGCAGCCAAGTGCGGGGGCGACAGCCCCAGCATTTT	CASSQVRGRQPQHF
TRBV11-3	TRBJ2-6	.	15	.	TGTGCCAGCAGCGGGGGCTACGCTGGGGCCAACGTCCTGACTTTC	CASSGGYAGANVLTF
TRBV27	TRBJ2-1	.	15	TRBD2	TGTGCCAGCACTAGCGGGGCGCTAATCTACAATGAGCAGTTCTTC	CASTSGALIYNEQFF
TRBV9	TRBJ1-1	few	16	TRBD1	TGTGCCAGCAGCGTGGGCTTACAGGGGGCCGTTGGTGAAGCTTTCTTT	CASSVGLQGAVGEAFF
TRBV6-6	TRBJ1-1	.	13	TRBD1	TGTGCCAGCAGACAGGGGTTGAGCACTGAAGCTTTCTTT	CASRQGLSTEAFF